Below are 24 T cell receptor beta chains sequenced from a single sample in a study of molecular identifiers for immune sequencing clone quantification. Each CDR3 protein is one row after TCRdb ran MiXCR on the PCR reads. The repertoire holds approximately 680,000 distinct CDR3 sequences, with roughly 25% as singletons. Sequenced: naive CD8+ T cells from blood, with Jurkat cell RNA spiked in. Subset here: FACS-sorted CD8+CD4-CCR7+CD45RA+ naive T cells. The origin of the receptors is a human donor in good health. Some libraries in this study had Jurkat cell RNA spiked in.

The rearrangement uses TRBV27 and TRBJ2-7; D possibly corresponds to TRBD1 (5 bases). This CDR3 region has 14 residues. The V end lost 0 bases, the J end lost 2 bases, and 8 bases lay between the germline ends. The germline CDR1 and CDR2 sequences are MNHEY and SMNVEV (reference sequence). CDR3 sequence (DNA): TGTGCCAGCAGTTTATCAGGGGTCCCCTACGAGCAGTACTTC. Translation gives CASSLSGVPYEQYF.

This clonotype was counted ten times or more. The chain recombines TRBV14 with TRBJ1-1; D gene ambiguous. The V gene's germline CDR1 is SGHDN and CDR2 FVKESK. The CDR3 is made up of 16 amino acids. V dropped 0 bases and J dropped 0 bases, with 11 bases sitting between them. This chain's CDR3 is CASSQDIRTMNTEAFF. The CDR3 DNA follows: TGTGCCAGCAGCCAAGATATCAGAACCATGAACACTGAAGCTTTCTTT. The full variable domain, completed using reference TRBV14 and TRBJ1-1, is EAGVTQFPSHSVIEKGQTVTLRCDPISGHDNLYWYRRVMGKEIKFLLHFVKESKQDESGMPNNRFLAERTGGTYSTLKVQPAELEDSGVYFCASSQDIRTMNTEAFFGQGTRLTVV.

For this clonotype: Given a much more abundant clone one base away, this may be a read error. The CDR3 here is CASSPGTGMDTEAFF. The CDR3 coding sequence is TGTGCCAGCAGCCCGGGGACAGGGATGGACACTGAAGCTTTCTTT. The rearrangement uses TRBV7-9 and TRBJ1-1; 9 bases map to TRBD1. This CDR3 is 15 amino acids long. Losses at the gene ends were 5 bases for V and 3 bases for J; bases not matched to a gene: 7. Germline assignment: CDR1 SEHNR and CDR2 FQNEAQ (reference sequence). The full variable domain, in which reference TRBV7-9 and TRBJ1-1 provide the parts outside the CDR3, is DTGVSQNPRHKITKRGQNVTFRCDPISEHNRLYWYRQTLGQGPEFLTYFQNEAQLEKSRLLSDRFSAERPKGSFSTLEIQRTEQGDSAMYLCASSPGTGMDTEAFFGQGTRLTVV.

Regarding this clonotype: A much bigger clone sits one base away, suggesting this may be a read error. It is likely a read error, because the conserved phenylalanine at the end of the CDR3 is missing. The V and J genes are TRBV3-1 and TRBJ2-1; D call uncertain. V lost 6 bases to trimming and J lost 9 bases, with 15 bases between them. The CDR3 covers 13 residues. Per germline, CDR1 LGHDT and CDR2 YNNKEL (reference sequence). CDR3 sequence (DNA): TGTGCCAGCAGTCGAAGCGTTAAGGGTGAGCAGTTCCTC. Its protein product is CASSRSVKGEQFL.

This clonotype occurred many times. V gene TRBV6-5 combines with J gene TRBJ1-4; 8 positions agree with TRBD1. The germline CDR1 and CDR2 sequences are MNHEY and SVGAGI. The CDR3 contains 15 residues. Germline trimming cut 2 bases from V and 1 base from J; bases unmatched to any gene: 0. CDR3 region: CASSYDRGTNEKLFF. The CDR3 DNA reads TGTGCCAGCAGTTACGACAGGGGAACTAATGAAAAACTGTTTTTT.

The chain joins TRBV3-1 to TRBJ2-5; TRBD2 agrees at 7 bases. The CDR3 has 16 residues. V lost 1 base, J lost 0 bases, and 5 bases stayed unmatched. The germline V gene encodes CDR1 LGHDT and CDR2 YNNKEL (reference sequence). Here the CDR3 reads CASSQASSGDQETQYF. The CDR3 DNA is TGTGCCAGCAGCCAAGCCTCCAGCGGGGACCAAGAGACCCAGTACTTC.

This clonotype was counted ten times or more. The rearrangement joins TRBV30 to TRBJ2-3, with TRBD1 matching over 8 bases. Looked up from germline, CDR1 is GTSNPN and CDR2 is SVGIG (reference sequence). V lost 5 bases, J lost 6 bases, and 7 bases stayed unmatched. This CDR3 has 13 residues. The CDR3 loop is CAWADREGDTQYF. The CDR3 region has the DNA TGTGCCTGGGCGGACAGGGAAGGTGATACGCAGTATTTT.

This clonotype was counted many times. The chain couples TRBV7-2 to TRBJ2-7; no clear D. The germline CDR1 and CDR2 sequences are SGHTA and FQGNSA. V lost 3 bases and J lost 7, with 10 bases in between. The CDR3 loop spans 12 amino acids. The CDR3 loop reads CASSLRSDEQYF. CDR3 nucleotides: TGTGCCAGCAGCTTGAGGTCGGATGAGCAGTACTTC.

This clonotype has a count of ten or more. The V gene is TRBV14, the J gene TRBJ1-6; 7 bases align to TRBD1. Looked up from germline, CDR1 is SGHDN and CDR2 is FVKESK. J gave up 7 bases and V 3 bases, and 3 bases lay outside the gene matches. CDR3 size: 14 residues. As DNA, the CDR3 is TGTGCCAGCAGCCAGACAGGGATCAATTCACCCCTCCACTTT. It is translated as CASSQTGINSPLHF.

This chain connects TRBV11-2 to TRBJ2-1; no clear D gene. Germline assignment: CDR1 SGHAT and CDR2 FQNNGV. There are 15 residues in the CDR3. The germline V and J ends were trimmed by 6 bases and 6 bases, with 18 bases remaining between them. The CDR3 protein is CASRPEGARFNEQFF. The CDR3 bases are TGTGCCAGCAGGCCTGAAGGCGCGAGGTTCAATGAGCAGTTCTTC.

This clonotype has only a few counts. CDR3 sequence (DNA): TGTGCCAGCACCGTAGGGACTCCCTACACAGATACGCAGTATTTT. Its protein is CASTVGTPYTDTQYF. The chain carries TRBV27 and TRBJ2-3, with a weak D call TRBD2 (6 bases). Trimming removed 7 bases from V and 2 bases from J, with 16 bases in between. The CDR3 totals 15 residues. Germline loops: CDR1 MNHEY, CDR2 SMNVEV (reference sequence).

A remark on this clonotype: A clone one base away is much larger, so this may be a read error. V gene TRBV7-2 combines with J gene TRBJ2-1; perhaps TRBD1 as D (5 bases). The CDR3 extends over 16 amino acids. V lost 5 bases and J lost 9, with 23 bases in between. CDR1 is SGHTA and CDR2 is FQGNSA in the germline V gene. CDR3: CASSAISGPQDSEQFF. In DNA form, the CDR3 reads TGTGCCAGCAGCGCTATATCCGGGCCCCAAGACAGTGAGCAGTTCTTC.

The table lists this clonotype with many counts. The chain is built from TRBV12-3 or TRBV12-4 and TRBJ2-7; maybe TRBD1 (5 bases). Trimming removed 6 bases from V and 2 bases from J, with 14 bases in between. This CDR3 is built from 14 residues. The CDR3 sequence: CASRGSGKPYEQYF. The CDR3 DNA reads as TGTGCCAGCAGGGGTTCAGGGAAACCCTACGAGCAGTACTTC.

This clonotype occurred a few times. The chain combines TRBV7-9 with TRBJ2-3, with 11 bases fitting TRBD1. Unmatched junction bases numbered 4, after V lost 5 bases and J lost 3 bases. The CDR3 has 15 residues. Germline V gene sequence: CDR1 SEHNR, CDR2 FQNEAQ (reference sequence). CDR3 loop: CASSEDRGRTDTQYF. The CDR3 bases are TGTGCCAGCAGCGAGGACAGGGGGCGAACAGATACGCAGTATTTT.

This clonotype was observed many times. V and J are TRBV15 and TRBJ1-5; D is perhaps TRBD1 (5 bases). The CDR3 has 15 residues. The germline CDR1 and CDR2 sequences are LNHNV and YYDKDF (reference sequence). V gave up 3 bases and J gave up 4 bases, with 13 bases separating them. The CDR3 region is CATSSLGDPNQPQHF. DNA of the CDR3: TGTGCCACCAGCAGTTTAGGGGACCCTAATCAGCCCCAGCATTTT. Variable domain in full (rest from reference TRBV15 and TRBJ1-5): DAMVIQNPRYQVTQFGKPVTLSCSQTLNHNVMYWYQQKSSQAPKLLFHYYDKDFNNEADTPDNFQSRRPNTSFCFLDIRSPGLGDTAMYLCATSSLGDPNQPQHFGDGTRLSIL.

This clonotype appeared a few times. Mismatch with germline at one junction end may stem from a read error. V is TRBV5-3 and J is TRBJ2-7; TRBD1 agrees at 10 bases. TRBV5-3 is recorded as an ORF, its role being uncertain. This CDR3 is 15 amino acids long. The CDR3 DNA follows: TGTGCCAGCAGCTTGATGGACAGGGGGTTCGCCGAGCAGTACTTC. It codes for CASSLMDRGFAEQYF.

Worth noting for this clonotype: A much larger clone differs from this one at a single base, so this may be a read error. The rearrangement joins TRBV20-1 to TRBJ2-3; D assignment may be TRBD1 or TRBD2 (5 bases each). V was shortened by 5 bases and J by 2 bases, with 17 bases between the two germline ends. This CDR3 has 15 residues. Germline V CDR1 and CDR2: DFQATT, SNEGSKA (reference sequence). This chain's CDR3 is CSAPGAGEDTDTQYF. CDR3 sequence (DNA): TGCAGTGCTCCCGGGGCGGGCGAAGACACAGATACGCAGTATTTT.

This clonotype was detected ten times or more. This chain uses TRBV5-1 with TRBJ2-5; TRBD2 agrees at 9 bases. V shed 4 bases and J 5 bases; nucleotides not matched to a gene: 9. This CDR3 region has 15 residues. Germline V gene lookup returns CDR1 SGHRS and CDR2 YFSETQ. Written as DNA, the CDR3 is TGCGCCAGCAGCAAAGGGACTAGCTCGGAGGAGACCCAGTACTTC. It is translated as CASSKGTSSEETQYF.

This clonotype was counted at least ten times. This chain links TRBV7-9 with TRBJ1-3; 7 bases are a match to TRBD1. Per germline, CDR1 SEHNR and CDR2 FQNEAQ (reference sequence). The length of the CDR3 is 14 residues. V shed 6 bases and J 4 bases; nucleotides not matched to a gene: 6. DNA of the CDR3: TGTGCCAGCAGTGGGACAGACGACGGAAACACCATATATTTT. Protein product: CASSGTDDGNTIYF.

The rearrangement joins TRBV19 to TRBJ2-1; TRBD1 matches 7 bases. This CDR3 contains 14 residues. The V gene end was trimmed by 5 bases and the J gene end by 4 bases; junction bases not matched to a gene: 5. Germline CDR1 reads LNHDA; CDR2 reads SQIVND (reference sequence). CDR3 DNA: TGTGCCAGTAGTTTGGGGACAGCTTACAATGAGCAGTTCTTC. This gives the protein CASSLGTAYNEQFF.

In its sample, this clonotype was seen many times. A read error is likely, as this CDR3 ends without the conserved phenylalanine or tryptophan. The DNA is left out, because the CDR3 cannot be placed on it with certainty; the CDR3 is given as TCRdb lists it. This chain connects TRBV6-2 or TRBV6-3 to TRBJ1-1; TRBD1, the table's D call, lacks a check against the DNA. The CDR3 is made up of 11 amino acids, end residues included. The germline V gene encodes CDR1 MNHEY and CDR2 SVGEGT. The CDR3 reads CASIKLPGQAS.

As regards this clonotype: The CDR3 end shows no conserved phenylalanine or tryptophan, and so a read error is likely. The chain combines TRBV24-1 with TRBJ2-3; D possibly corresponds to TRBD2 (6 bases). From germline, CDR1 is KGHDR and CDR2 SFDVKD. V lost 5 bases to trimming and J lost 6 bases, with 23 bases between them. The length of the CDR3 is 17 residues. The CDR3 region has the DNA TGTGCCACCAGTGCCGCCTTGGGACCGGGGGAAGGGGATACGCAGTATTAT. This encodes CATSAALGPGEGDTQYY.

This clonotype was detected many times. V gene TRBV7-9 combines with J gene TRBJ1-5; no reliable D call. The length of the CDR3 is 13 residues. Germline V CDR1 and CDR2: SEHNR, FQNEAQ (reference sequence). V gave up 8 bases and J gave up 2 bases, with 10 bases separating them. This chain's CDR3 is CASAGQGNQPQHF. In DNA form, the CDR3 reads TGTGCCAGCGCCGGGCAGGGCAATCAGCCCCAGCATTTT.

With respect to this clonotype: This could be a read error, since a much larger clone is one nucleotide away. The gene calls are TRBV4-3 and TRBJ1-6; the D gene is possibly TRBD1 (5 bases). CDR3 size: 14 residues. The germline V gene encodes CDR1 LGHNA and CDR2 YSLEER. The CDR3 is CASSHGWGGSPPHF. Here the CDR3 DNA reads TGCGCCAGCAGCCATGGCTGGGGGGGATCACCCCCCCACTTT.